This T cell receptor (beta chain) was sequenced during a study of T cells in Graves' hyperthyroidism and ophthalmopathy. Study outcomes and limitations: Progression to ophthalmopathy was predicted a median of about six months early.

The TCR beta CDR3 regions underwent amplification using RNA transcripts as the source. First-round RT-PCR of the TCR CDR3 relied on the HTBI primer set. Each CDR3 protein is one row after TCRdb ran MiXCR on the multiplex PCR reads. The data show about 350,000 distinct CDR3 sequences, with 17% seen just once and around 35% held by the top ten. Trimming at V came to 5 bases and at J to 2 bases, leaving 2 bases not matched to a gene. The CDR3 has 15 residues. Germline-derived CDR1 and CDR2 are ENHRY and SYGVKD. This clonotype has a handful of counts. The antigen is not known. With a much larger clone just one base away, this may be a read error. In patients aged 18 to 65, hyperthyroidism was newly diagnosed, with duration under 2 months. Uncontrolled infection, other autoimmune disease, pregnancy or lactation excluded patients.

The receptor was derived from a woman younger than 45 with Graves' hyperthyroidism that later progressed to Graves' ophthalmopathy. The J gene is TRBJ2-1, the V gene TRBV10-3, with 11 bases aligning to TRBD2. Sequenced: blood. DNA of the CDR3: TGTGCCATCAGTCCGGGACTAGCGGCCTACAATGAGCAGTTCTTC. This translates into CAISPGLAAYNEQFF.